This T cell receptor beta chain came from a study of cytomegalovirus exposure and HLA in healthy donors. In its sample, this clone was seen a few times. Vbeta (60) and Jbeta (13) primers were used in the PCR. The protocol was immunoSEQ multiplex PCR, while the TCRdb copy is restricted to in-frame clones and leaves out a portion. The table records some 180,000 clones, roughly 80% of them present only once. Trimming removed 4 bases at V and 0 bases at J, with 14 bases between. In germline, CDR1 is SGDLS, CDR2 YYNGEE. The CDR3 totals 15 residues. The chain uses TRBV9 and TRBJ2-7, with D perhaps TRBD2 (6 bases). The source is a woman aged 18-29 years in good health and CMV-seronegative. The specimen was PBMCs. The CDR3 region has the DNA TGTGCCAGCAGCTTAGGGGACTCAAGCTCCTACGAGCAGTACTTC. Its protein product is CASSLGDSSSYEQYF.